The TCR beta chain under discussion was sequenced for a study of blood T cell repertoires in COVID-19. Study details: Sources were T cells, B-cell-depleted T cells, or PBMCs; the material itself was cDNA or gDNA.

V was trimmed by 1 base and J by 5 bases, leaving 20 bases between them. This CDR3 region has 16 residues. Germline V gene lookup returns CDR1 GTSNPN and CDR2 SVGIG (reference sequence). Sequencing used immunoSEQ multiplex PCR; TCRdb keeps in-frame clones, though not all of them. Here the sample spans roughly 180,000 clones, under 90% being singletons. The chain is built from TRBV30 and TRBJ2-5; a weak D match, TRBD1 (6 bases). The TCR comes from a man aged 60-69 years who had recovered from COVID-19. Sample: PBMCs or T cells enriched from blood (not recorded which). CDR3 region: CAWSARAFRGLETQYF. In DNA, the CDR3 is TGTGCCTGGAGTGCCCGTGCTTTCAGGGGTTTGGAGACCCAGTACTTC.